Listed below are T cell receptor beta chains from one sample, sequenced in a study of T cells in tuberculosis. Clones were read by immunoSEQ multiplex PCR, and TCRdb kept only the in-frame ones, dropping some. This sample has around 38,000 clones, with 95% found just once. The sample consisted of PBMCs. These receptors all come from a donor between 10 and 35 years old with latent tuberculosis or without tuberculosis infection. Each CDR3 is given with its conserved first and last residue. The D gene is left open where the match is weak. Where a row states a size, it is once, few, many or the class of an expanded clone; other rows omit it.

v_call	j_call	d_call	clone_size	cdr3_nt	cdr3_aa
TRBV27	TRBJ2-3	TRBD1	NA	TGTGCCAGCAGTCTACGAACCGGGACAGGGCGGGCAGATACGCAGTATTTT	CASSLRTGTGRADTQYF
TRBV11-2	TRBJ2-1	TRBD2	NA	TGTGCCAGCAGCGCACTAGCGGGGTCGTCCAATGAGCAGTTCTTC	CASSALAGSSNEQFF
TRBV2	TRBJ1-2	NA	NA	TGTGCCAGCAGTCCGGACAGCTCCTACTATGGCTACACCTTC	CASSPDSSYYGYTF
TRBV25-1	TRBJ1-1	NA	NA	TGTGCCAGCAGTGACCTCCCCGAGGGTGCCACTGAAGCTTTCTTT	CASSDLPEGATEAFF
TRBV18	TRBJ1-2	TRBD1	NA	TGTGCCAGCTCACCATACGAGACAGGGATATATGGCTACACCTTC	CASSPYETGIYGYTF
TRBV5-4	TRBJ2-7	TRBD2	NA	TGTGCCAGCAGCCGGGGGGGTGAGAGCTCCTACGAGCAGTACTTC	CASSRGGESSYEQYF
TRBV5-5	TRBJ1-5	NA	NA	TGTGCCAGCAGCTACCGGCCTGCGGGTCAGCCCCAGCATTTT	CASSYRPAGQPQHF
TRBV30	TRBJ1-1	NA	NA	TGTGCCTGGATGGCAGGGCGGTTAGTCACTGAAGCTTTCTTT	CAWMAGRLVTEAFF
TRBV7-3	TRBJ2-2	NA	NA	TGTGCCAGCAGCCTGCCCACAGGGACCGGGGAGCTGTTTTTT	CASSLPTGTGELFF
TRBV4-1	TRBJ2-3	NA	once	TGCGCCAGCAGCCAAGACCAGGGGCGAACAGATACGCAGTATTTT	CASSQDQGRTDTQYF
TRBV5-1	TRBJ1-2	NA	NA	TGCGCCAGCAGCTTGGAAGCTTCTGAGTATGGCTACACCTTC	CASSLEASEYGYTF
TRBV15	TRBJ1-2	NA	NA	TGTGCCACCAGCACAGGGGACCGCGACTATGGCTACACCTTC	CATSTGDRDYGYTF
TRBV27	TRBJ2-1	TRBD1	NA	TGTGCCAGCGGACAGGTTAATAGTAAGAATGAGCAGTTCTTC	CASGQVNSKNEQFF
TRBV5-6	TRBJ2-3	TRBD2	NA	TGTGCCAGCAGCCCCGGGACTAGCGGGGGGGATTGGTATTTT	CASSPGTSGGDWYF
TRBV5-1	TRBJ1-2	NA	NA	TGCGCCAGCAGCTTCGGACAGTTGAGTGGCTACACCTTC	CASSFGQLSGYTF
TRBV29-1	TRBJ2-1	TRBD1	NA	TGCAGCGCCCTCACGGGACAGGGAGACAATGAGCAGTTCTTC	CSALTGQGDNEQFF
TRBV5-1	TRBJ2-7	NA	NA	TGCGCCAGCAGCTTGGACAGGGGAGGAAACGAGCAGTACTTC	CASSLDRGGNEQYF
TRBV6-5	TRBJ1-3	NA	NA	TGTGCCAGCAGTTACGGAGCCGGGGGTGGAAACACCATATATTTT	CASSYGAGGGNTIYF
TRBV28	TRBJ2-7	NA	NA	TGTGCCAGCAGTTTGAAGGGGGTCTGGGAGCAGTACTTC	CASSLKGVWEQYF
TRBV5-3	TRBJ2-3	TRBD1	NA	TGTGCCAGCCCCCGGACAGGGGATTTGACAGATACGCAGTATTTT	CASPRTGDLTDTQYF
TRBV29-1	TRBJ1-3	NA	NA	TGCAGCGTTGTACTACAGGAGTCCGGAAACACCATATATTTT	CSVVLQESGNTIYF
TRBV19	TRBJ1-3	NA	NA	TGTGCCAGTAGTAAGAGCGGGACTGCCTCTGGAAACACCATATATTTT	CASSKSGTASGNTIYF
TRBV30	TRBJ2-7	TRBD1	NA	TGTGCCTGGCACCAGACAGGGATTCCCCTAGGCGAGCAGTACTTC	CAWHQTGIPLGEQYF
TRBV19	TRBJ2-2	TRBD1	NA	TGTGCCAGTACCCTCAGGTCCGGGACAGGAAACACCGGGGAGCTGTTTTTT	CASTLRSGTGNTGELFF
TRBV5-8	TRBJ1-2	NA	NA	TGTGCCAGCAGCTTCCCTGAGGGCCGGAAAGGCGGTAACTATGGCTACACCTTC	CASSFPEGRKGGNYGYTF
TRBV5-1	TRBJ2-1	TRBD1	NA	TGCGCCAGCAGCCCCGCGGGACAGGGGGCCGTGAATGAGCAGTTCTTC	CASSPAGQGAVNEQFF
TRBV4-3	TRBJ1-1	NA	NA	TGCGCCAGCAGCCAGAGCCCGTTTGCCAACACTGAAGCTTTCTTT	CASSQSPFANTEAFF
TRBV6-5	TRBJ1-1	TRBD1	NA	TGTGCCACAACCAGGACAGGCTATGAAGCTTTCTTT	CATTRTGYEAFF
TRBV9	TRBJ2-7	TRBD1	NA	TGTGCCAGCAGCACCGGGACAGGGGCCTACGAGCAGTACTTC	CASSTGTGAYEQYF
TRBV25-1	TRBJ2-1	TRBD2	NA	TGTGCCAGCAGTGATGAGCGGGGGCAGGCCTACAATGAGCAGTTCTTC	CASSDERGQAYNEQFF
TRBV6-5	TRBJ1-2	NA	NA	TGTGCCAGCAGTCTACAGGCCCCTTCCTACTATGGCTACACCTTC	CASSLQAPSYYGYTF
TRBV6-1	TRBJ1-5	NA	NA	TGTGCCAGCAGCGGAGTTGGGGCCAATCAGCCCCAGCATTTT	CASSGVGANQPQHF
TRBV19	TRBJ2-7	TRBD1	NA	TGTGCCAGTAAGGTCGGGCAGGGGGCCTACGAGCAGTACTTC	CASKVGQGAYEQYF
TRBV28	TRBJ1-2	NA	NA	TGTGCCAGCAGTTTTGGAGGTCAAAGTGGCTACACCTTC	CASSFGGQSGYTF
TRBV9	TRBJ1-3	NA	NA	TGTGCCAGCCGGGGTGGGAGCTCTGGAAACACCATATATTTT	CASRGGSSGNTIYF
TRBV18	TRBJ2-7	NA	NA	TGTGCCAGCTCACCTTACGGCGGTTCCTACGAGCAGTACTTC	CASSPYGGSYEQYF
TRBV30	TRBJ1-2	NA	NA	TGTGCCGGGGACCTACACAGGGCGGTCGGCTACACCTTC	CAGDLHRAVGYTF
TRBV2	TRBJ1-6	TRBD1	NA	TGTGCCAGCGGACTTACTCTAGGACAGGGAAATAATTCACCCCTCCACTTT	CASGLTLGQGNNSPLHF
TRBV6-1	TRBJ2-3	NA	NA	TGTGCCAGCAGTGAAGTAACGGGGGGCACAGATACGCAGTATTTT	CASSEVTGGTDTQYF
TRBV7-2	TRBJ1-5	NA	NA	TGTGCCAGCAGCTTACAGGGGTCTAGCAATCAGCCCCAGCATTTT	CASSLQGSSNQPQHF
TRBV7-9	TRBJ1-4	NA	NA	TGTGCCAGCAGCTTAGTAGTGGTTGAAAAACTGTTTTTT	CASSLVVVEKLFF
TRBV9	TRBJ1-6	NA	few	TGTGCCAGCAGCGTAGAAGGACATGAGTATTCACCCCTCCACTTT	CASSVEGHEYSPLHF
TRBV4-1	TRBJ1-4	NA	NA	TGCGCCAGCAGCCTTGGGGGGTCTAATGAAAAACTGTTTTTT	CASSLGGSNEKLFF
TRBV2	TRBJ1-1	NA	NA	TGTGCCAGCAGTGATGGCGGACAGTGGAACACTGAAGCTTTCTTT	CASSDGGQWNTEAFF
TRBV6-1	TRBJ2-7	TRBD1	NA	TGTGCCAGCACCCTTGCGACAGGGGCCTACGAGCAGTACTTC	CASTLATGAYEQYF
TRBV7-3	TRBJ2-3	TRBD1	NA	TGTGCCAGCAGCACTCAGGGGGCAAGGGCAGATACGCAGTATTTT	CASSTQGARADTQYF
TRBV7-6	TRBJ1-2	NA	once	TGTGCCAGCAGCTTAGCGGACAGCTATGGCTACACCTTC	CASSLADSYGYTF
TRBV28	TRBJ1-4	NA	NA	TGTGCCAGCAGTTTAGAGGGTACAACTAATGAAAAACTGTTTTTT	CASSLEGTTNEKLFF
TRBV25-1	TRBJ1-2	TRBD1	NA	TGTGCCAGCAGTGAGGGACAGGGGCTGGCTGGCTACACCTTC	CASSEGQGLAGYTF
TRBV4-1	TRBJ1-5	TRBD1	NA	TGCGCCAGCAGCCACCCCGGGACAGGGGTATTTCAGCCCCAGCATTTT	CASSHPGTGVFQPQHF
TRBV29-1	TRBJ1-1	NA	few	TGCAGCGTTGAACAGAACACTGAAGCTTTCTTT	CSVEQNTEAFF
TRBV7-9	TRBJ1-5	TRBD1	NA	TGTGCCAGCAGCCGACAGGGTAGGAATCAGCCCCAGCATTTT	CASSRQGRNQPQHF
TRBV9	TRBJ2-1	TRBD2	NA	TGTGCCAGCAGCTTCGGACTAGCGGGGGGCAAAAACTCCTACAATGAGCAGTTCTTC	CASSFGLAGGKNSYNEQFF
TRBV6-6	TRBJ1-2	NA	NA	TGTGCCAGCAGTAGCCGCGGGTCCGAGAGGTATGGCTACACCTTC	CASSSRGSERYGYTF
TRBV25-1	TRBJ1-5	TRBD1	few	TGTGCCAGCAGTGAGGGGACAGGGGAAAGGTCGCATCAGCCCCAGCATTTT	CASSEGTGERSHQPQHF
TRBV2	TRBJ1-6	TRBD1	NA	TGTGCCAGCAGGACACAGGGGGCGGTTAATTCACCCCTCCACTTT	CASRTQGAVNSPLHF
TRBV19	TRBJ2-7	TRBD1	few	TGTGCCAGTAGCCGGGACAGGGGGCTTTACGAGCAGTACTTC	CASSRDRGLYEQYF